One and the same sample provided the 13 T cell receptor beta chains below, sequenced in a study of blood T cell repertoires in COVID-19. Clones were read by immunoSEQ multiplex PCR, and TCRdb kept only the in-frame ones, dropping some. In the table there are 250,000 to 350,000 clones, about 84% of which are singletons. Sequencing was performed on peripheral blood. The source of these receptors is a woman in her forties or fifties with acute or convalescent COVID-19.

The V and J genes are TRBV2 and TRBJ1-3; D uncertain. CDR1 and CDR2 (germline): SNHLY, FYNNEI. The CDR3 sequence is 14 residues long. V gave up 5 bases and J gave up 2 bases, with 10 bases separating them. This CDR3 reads CASSRLTAGNTIYF. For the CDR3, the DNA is TGTGCCAGCAGTCGATTAACTGCTGGAAACACCATATATTTT.

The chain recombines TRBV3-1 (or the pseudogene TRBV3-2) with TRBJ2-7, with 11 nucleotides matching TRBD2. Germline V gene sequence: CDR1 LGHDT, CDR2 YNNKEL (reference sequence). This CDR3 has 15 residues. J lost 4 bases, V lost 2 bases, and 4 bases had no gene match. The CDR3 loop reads CASSQSGLADYEQYF. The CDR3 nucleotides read TGTGCCAGCAGCCAATCGGGACTAGCGGATTACGAGCAGTACTTC.

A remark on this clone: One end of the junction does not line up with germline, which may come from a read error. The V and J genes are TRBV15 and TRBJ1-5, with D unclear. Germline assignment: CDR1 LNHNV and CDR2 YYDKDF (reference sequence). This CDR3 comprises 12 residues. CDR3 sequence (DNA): TGTGCCACCAGCAGAGCCAATGAGCCCCAGCATTTT. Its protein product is CATSRANEPQHF.

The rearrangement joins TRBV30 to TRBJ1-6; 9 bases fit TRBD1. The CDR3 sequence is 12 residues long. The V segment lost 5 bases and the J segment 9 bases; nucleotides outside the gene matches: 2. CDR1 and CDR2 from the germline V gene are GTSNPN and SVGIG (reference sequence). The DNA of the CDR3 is TGTGCCTGGGACAGGGGGACTTCACCCCTCCACTTT. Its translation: CAWDRGTSPLHF.

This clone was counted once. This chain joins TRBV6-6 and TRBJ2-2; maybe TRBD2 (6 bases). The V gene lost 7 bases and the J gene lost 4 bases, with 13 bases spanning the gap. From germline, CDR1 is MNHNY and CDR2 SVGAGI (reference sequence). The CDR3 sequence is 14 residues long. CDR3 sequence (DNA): TGTGCCAGCACTCGGGAGATTTTCACCGGGGAGCTGTTTTTT. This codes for CASTREIFTGELFF.

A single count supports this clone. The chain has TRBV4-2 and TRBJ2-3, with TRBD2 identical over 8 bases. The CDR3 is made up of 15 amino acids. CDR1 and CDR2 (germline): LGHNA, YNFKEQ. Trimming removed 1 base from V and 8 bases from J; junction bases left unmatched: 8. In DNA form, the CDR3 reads TGTGCCAGCAGCCAAGCCAGCGGGAGCCGTGGTACGCAGTATTTT. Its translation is CASSQASGSRGTQYF.

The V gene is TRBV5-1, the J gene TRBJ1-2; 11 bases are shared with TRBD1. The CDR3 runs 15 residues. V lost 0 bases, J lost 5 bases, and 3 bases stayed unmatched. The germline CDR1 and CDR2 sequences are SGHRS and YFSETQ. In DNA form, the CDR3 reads TGCGCCAGCAGCTTGGGAGGACAGGGGGCATATGGCTACACCTTC. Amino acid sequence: CASSLGGQGAYGYTF.

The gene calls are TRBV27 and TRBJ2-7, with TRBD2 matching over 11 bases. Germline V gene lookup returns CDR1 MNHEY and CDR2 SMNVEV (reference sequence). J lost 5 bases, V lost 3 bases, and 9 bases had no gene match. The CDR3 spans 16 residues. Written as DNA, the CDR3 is TGTGCCAGCAGTTTGCGGGGACTAGCGGACGGGGACGAGCAGTACTTC. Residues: CASSLRGLADGDEQYF.

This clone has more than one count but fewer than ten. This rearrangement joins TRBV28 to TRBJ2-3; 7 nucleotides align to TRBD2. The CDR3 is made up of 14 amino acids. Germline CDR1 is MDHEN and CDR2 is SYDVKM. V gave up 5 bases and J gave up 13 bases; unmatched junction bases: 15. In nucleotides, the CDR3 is TGTGCCAGCAGTGAAACTAGGCGGCCAGGGAGGGAGTATTTT. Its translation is CASSETRRPGREYF.

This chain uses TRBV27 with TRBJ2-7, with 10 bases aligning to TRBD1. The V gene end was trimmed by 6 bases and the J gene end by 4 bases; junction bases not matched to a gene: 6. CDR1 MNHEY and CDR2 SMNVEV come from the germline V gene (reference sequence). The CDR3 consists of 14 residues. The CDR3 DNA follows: TGTGCCAGCAGCCCCGGGACAGGGGTGTACGAGCAGTACTTC. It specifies CASSPGTGVYEQYF.

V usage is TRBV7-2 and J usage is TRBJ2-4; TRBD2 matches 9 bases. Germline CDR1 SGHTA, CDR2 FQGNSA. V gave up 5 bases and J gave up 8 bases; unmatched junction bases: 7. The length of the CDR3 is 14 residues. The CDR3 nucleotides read TGTGCCAGCAGCCCTCGACGCGGGGGGGACATTCAGTACTTC. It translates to CASSPRRGGDIQYF.

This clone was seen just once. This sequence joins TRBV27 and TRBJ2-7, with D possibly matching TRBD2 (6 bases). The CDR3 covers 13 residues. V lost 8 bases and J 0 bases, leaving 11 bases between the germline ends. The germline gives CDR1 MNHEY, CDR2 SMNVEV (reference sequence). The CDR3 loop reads CASGGSGSYEQYF. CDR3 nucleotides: TGTGCCAGCGGAGGTAGCGGCTCCTACGAGCAGTACTTC.

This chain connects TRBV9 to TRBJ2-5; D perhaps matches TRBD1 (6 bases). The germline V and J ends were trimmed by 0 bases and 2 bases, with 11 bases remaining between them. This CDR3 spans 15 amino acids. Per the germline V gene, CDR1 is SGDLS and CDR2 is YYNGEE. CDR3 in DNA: TGTGCCAGCAGCGTAGGGGGGACACCGCAAGAGACCCAGTACTTC. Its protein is CASSVGGTPQETQYF.